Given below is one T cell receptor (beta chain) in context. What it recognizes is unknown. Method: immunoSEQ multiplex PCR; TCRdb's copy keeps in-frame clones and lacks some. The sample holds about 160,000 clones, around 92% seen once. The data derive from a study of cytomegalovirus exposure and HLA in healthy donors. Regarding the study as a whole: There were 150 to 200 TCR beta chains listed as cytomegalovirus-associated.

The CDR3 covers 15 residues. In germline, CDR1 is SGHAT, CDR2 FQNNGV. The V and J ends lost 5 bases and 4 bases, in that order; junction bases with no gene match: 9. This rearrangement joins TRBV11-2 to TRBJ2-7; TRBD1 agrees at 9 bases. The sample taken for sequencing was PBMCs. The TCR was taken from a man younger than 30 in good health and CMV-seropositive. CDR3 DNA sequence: TGTGCCAGCAGCCCTCGGGACAGGGAACGGTACGAGCAGTACTTC. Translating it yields CASSPRDRERYEQYF.